Below are 17 T cell receptor beta chains sequenced from a single sample in a study of CD8+ T cells in alopecia areata (dated by TCRdb to 2016 to 2019). Receptor amplification or capture employed the immunoSEQ multiplex PCR assay. For TCR sequencing, RNA was extracted from every sample and reverse transcribed into cDNA to serve as template. Drawn from immuneACCESS, this table holds only the in-frame rearrangements with V and J called that TCRdb kept. Clones are partly lost; checked studies trace under half to an unresolved V gene and leave the rest unexplained. The sample table records 100,000 to 120,000 clones; around 55% of these occur just once. The biggest ten clones account for 20% to 25% of the sample. The material sequenced was CD8+ T cells sorted from blood. These receptors came from a human donor in good health.

J is TRBJ2-7 and V is TRBV2, with 8 positions matching TRBD1. Germline CDR1 reads SNHLY; CDR2 reads FYNNEI. The CDR3 consists of 16 residues. With V trimmed by 3 bases and J by 1 base, 8 bases remained unmatched. The DNA of the CDR3 is TGTGCCAGCAGTGACTGGGGACAGGACCCATCCTACGAGCAGTACTTC. Translating it yields CASSDWGQDPSYEQYF.

This clone was seen only a few times. J is TRBJ2-1 and V is TRBV11-2; TRBD1 or TRBD2 may be the D gene (5 bases each). Trimming stripped 5 bases from V and 4 bases from J, with 24 bases between. Germline V gives CDR1 SGHAT, CDR2 FQNNGV. CDR3 length equals 18 residues. Here the CDR3 DNA reads TGTGCCAGCAGCAAGGGACCCAGACAGCGGCTTTTGTACAATGAGCAGTTCTTC. The encoded protein is CASSKGPRQRLLYNEQFF.

The chain employs TRBV4-3 and TRBJ1-4; D not resolved. V lost 6 bases and J lost 4, with 12 bases in between. The germline V gene encodes CDR1 LGHNA and CDR2 YSLEER. This CDR3 region has 14 residues. CDR3 DNA sequence: TGCGCCAGCAGTCAGTCGAACCTTAATGAAAAACTGTTTTTT. Residues: CASSQSNLNEKLFF.

V usage is TRBV27 and J usage is TRBJ2-5, with 7 bases identical to TRBD2. Germline V CDR1 and CDR2: MNHEY, SMNVEV (reference sequence). The ends lost 4 bases at V and 1 base at J; junction bases unmatched: 3. There are 14 residues in the CDR3. CDR3: CASSSWTSQETQYF. CDR3 nucleotide sequence: TGTGCCAGCAGTTCCTGGACTAGCCAAGAGACCCAGTACTTC.

This clone was counted a few times. CDR3 DNA: TGTGCCAGCAGCAACGGATGGAACACTGAAGCTTTCTTT. This codes for CASSNGWNTEAFF. J is TRBJ1-1 and V is TRBV7-2; D unclear. Trimming left V 5 bases short and J 1 base short, with 8 bases between. The CDR3 runs to 13 residues. CDR1 and CDR2 (germline): SGHTA, FQGNSA.

J is TRBJ1-3 and V is TRBV4-1; 7 nucleotides line up with TRBD1. V was pared by 4 bases and J by 0 bases, with 9 bases of the junction left unmatched. There are 17 residues in the CDR3. Germline CDR1 reads MGHRA; CDR2 reads YSYEKL. As DNA, the CDR3 is TGCGCCAGCAGCCTCACCCCGGGACAGACCTCTGGAAACACCATATATTTT. Translating gives CASSLTPGQTSGNTIYF.

This rearrangement joins TRBV5-6 to TRBJ2-2; 11 nucleotides align to TRBD2. The ends lost 2 bases at V and 7 bases at J; junction bases unmatched: 4. This CDR3 region has 15 residues. Germline CDR1 is SGHDT and CDR2 is YYEEEE. The CDR3 protein is CASSFGLAGSGELFF. The CDR3 DNA is TGTGCCAGCAGCTTCGGACTAGCGGGTAGCGGGGAGCTGTTTTTT.

This chain connects TRBV14 to TRBJ2-7, with unresolved D. Germline-derived CDR1 and CDR2 are SGHDN and FVKESK. This CDR3 has 11 amino acids. Trimming cost V 3 bases and J 0 bases, with 0 bases left between them. The CDR3 coding sequence is TGTGCCAGCAGCCACTCCTACGAGCAGTACTTC. Translated: CASSHSYEQYF.

CDR3 bases: TGTGCCAGCGGGGACCAACCCACAGATACGCAGTATTTT. It codes for CASGDQPTDTQYF. J is TRBJ2-3 and V is TRBV5-4; D may be TRBD1 or TRBD2 (5 bases each). The V gene's germline CDR1 is SGHNT and CDR2 YYREEE (reference sequence). Trimming removed 7 bases from V and 2 bases from J, with 11 bases in between. CDR3 size: 13 residues.

CDR3 region: CASSFEVGELFF. CDR3 bases: TGTGCCAGCAGCTTTGAGGTCGGGGAGCTGTTTTTT. The chain joins TRBV11-3 to TRBJ2-2; D is unclear. This CDR3 is built from 12 residues. Germline-derived CDR1 and CDR2 are SGHNT and YENEEA. The V gene lost 3 bases and the J gene lost 7 bases, with 6 bases spanning the gap.

V usage is TRBV27 and J usage is TRBJ2-3; D possibly matches TRBD1 or TRBD2 (5 bases each). With 2 bases removed from V and 4 bases from J, the gap between germline ends came to 16 bases. This CDR3 comprises 16 residues. Germline loops: CDR1 MNHEY, CDR2 SMNVEV (reference sequence). The CDR3 sequence: CASSLLGAGLADTQYF. CDR3 DNA: TGTGCCAGCAGTTTACTCGGGGCAGGGTTGGCAGATACGCAGTATTTT.

The CDR3 DNA follows: TGTGCCTGGAGCGACAGGTTAATCAATTCACCCCTCCACTTT. It encodes CAWSDRLINSPLHF. V gene TRBV30 combines with J gene TRBJ1-6; D may be TRBD1 (6 bases). The ends were cut back, 3 bases at V and 7 bases at J, with 13 bases in the middle. The CDR3 runs 14 residues. CDR1 is GTSNPN and CDR2 is SVGIG in the germline V gene (reference sequence).

The chain is built from TRBV11-2 and TRBJ2-5; D tentatively reads TRBD1 or TRBD2 (5 bases each). Trimming left V 4 bases short and J 0 bases short, with 12 bases between. Germline V CDR1 and CDR2: SGHAT, FQNNGV. The CDR3 totals 15 residues. The CDR3 DNA follows: TGTGCCAGCAGCTATGGGACCACGTACCAAGAGACCCAGTACTTC. The encoded protein is CASSYGTTYQETQYF.

V usage is TRBV4-2 and J usage is TRBJ2-5; no clear D. V lost 1 base and J 4 bases, leaving 7 bases between the germline ends. Germline V lookup: CDR1 LGHNA, CDR2 YNFKEQ. The CDR3 is 13 amino acids. The CDR3 sequence is CASSQGLGETQYF. CDR3 in DNA: TGTGCCAGCAGCCAAGGACTGGGAGAGACCCAGTACTTC.

At least ten counts were recorded for this clone. This rearrangement joins TRBV28 to TRBJ1-4; D may be TRBD1 (6 bases). Germline V gene lookup returns CDR1 MDHEN and CDR2 SYDVKM. CDR3 length: 15 residues. V shed 6 bases and J shed 7 bases, with 18 bases lying between them. The CDR3 DNA reads TGTGCCAGCAGGACGGAAGACAGGTTGGGTGAAAAACTGTTTTTT. It yields the protein CASRTEDRLGEKLFF.

About this clone: The sample has other DNA sequences that encode this CDR3 too. V is TRBV29-1 and J is TRBJ1-2; D not resolved. Germline lookup yields CDR1 SQVTM and CDR2 ANQGSEA. Trimming removed 1 base from V and 1 base from J, with 10 bases in between. This CDR3 contains 14 residues. The CDR3 DNA follows: TGCAGCGTTGAAGTTGTGGACCGTAACTATGGCTACACCTTC. Its protein is CSVEVVDRNYGYTF.

The gene calls are TRBV5-6 and TRBJ2-1, with TRBD1 identical over 9 bases. Germline values: CDR1 SGHDT, CDR2 YYEEEE. This CDR3 region has 16 residues. Losses at the gene ends were 4 bases for V and 3 bases for J; bases not matched to a gene: 8. The DNA for the CDR3 is TGTGCCAGCAGCCTCCCGGGACAGGGTAACTACAATGAGCAGTTCTTC. Translated, it gives CASSLPGQGNYNEQFF.